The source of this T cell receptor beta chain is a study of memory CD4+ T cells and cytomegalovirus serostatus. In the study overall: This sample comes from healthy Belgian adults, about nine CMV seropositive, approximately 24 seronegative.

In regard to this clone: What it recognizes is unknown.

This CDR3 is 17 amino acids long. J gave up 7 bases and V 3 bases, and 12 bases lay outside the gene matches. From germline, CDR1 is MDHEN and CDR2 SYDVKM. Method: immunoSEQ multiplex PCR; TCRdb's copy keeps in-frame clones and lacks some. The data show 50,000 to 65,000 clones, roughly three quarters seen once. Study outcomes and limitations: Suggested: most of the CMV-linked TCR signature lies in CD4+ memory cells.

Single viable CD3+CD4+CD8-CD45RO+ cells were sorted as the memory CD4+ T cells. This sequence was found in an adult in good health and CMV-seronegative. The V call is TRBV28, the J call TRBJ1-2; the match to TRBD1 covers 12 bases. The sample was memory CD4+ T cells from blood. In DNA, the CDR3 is TGTGCCAGCAGTTTCAAGGGGGACAGGGGGCGATTGGGTGGCTACACCTTC. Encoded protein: CASSFKGDRGRLGGYTF.